Given below is one T cell receptor beta chain in context. Repertoires were generated with immunoSEQ multiplex PCR, while TCRdb's copy carries only in-frame clones and drops some. The sample lists approximately 81,000 clones, around 89% occurring once. This entry comes from a study of blood T cell repertoires in COVID-19. About the research overall: Acute and convalescent COVID-19 samples came from the United States, Italy and Spain.

The CDR3 totals 15 residues. Looked up from germline, CDR1 is SNHLY and CDR2 is FYNNEI. The V segment lost 4 bases and the J segment 3 bases; nucleotides outside the gene matches: 5. This chain uses TRBV2 with TRBJ1-2; 10 bases map to TRBD1. Material for sequencing was peripheral blood. The clonotype was recovered from a man in his 70s with active or convalescent COVID-19. For the CDR3, the DNA is TGTGCCAGCAGTGCCTCCGGGACAGGGGACTATGGCTACACCTTC. This translates into CASSASGTGDYGYTF.